This T cell receptor (beta chain) was recovered during a study of cytomegalovirus exposure and HLA in healthy donors. Looking at the study overall: Around 200 million T cells yielded more than 95 million unique TCR beta sequences, as an earlier analysis found. Study-wide results and limits: As a later analysis showed, a missense DCLRE1C variant was linked to trimming of TCR beta V- and J-genes. Later on, an analysis tied 15,000 to 20,000 TCR beta sequences to HLA alleles at 0.05 false discovery rate.

A multiplex PCR was run with 60 Vbeta primers and 13 Jbeta primers. Some clones are missing from TCRdb's copy, which holds only in-frame ones; the method was immunoSEQ multiplex PCR. Of approximately 140,000 clones in the sample, almost 80% were seen once. For this clone: As yet, its antigen is unknown.

Germline values: CDR1 LNHDA, CDR2 SQIVND (reference sequence). The CDR3 covers 15 residues. The V end lost 0 bases, the J end lost 6 bases, and 12 bases lay between the germline ends. The sequence came from a middle-aged woman in good health and CMV-seropositive. V and J are TRBV19 and TRBJ1-5, with D possibly being TRBD1 (6 bases). The sequencing input was PBMCs. This CDR3 reads CASSIDIGGFQPQHF. The CDR3 DNA reads TGTGCCAGTAGTATAGATATAGGGGGTTTTCAGCCCCAGCATTTT.